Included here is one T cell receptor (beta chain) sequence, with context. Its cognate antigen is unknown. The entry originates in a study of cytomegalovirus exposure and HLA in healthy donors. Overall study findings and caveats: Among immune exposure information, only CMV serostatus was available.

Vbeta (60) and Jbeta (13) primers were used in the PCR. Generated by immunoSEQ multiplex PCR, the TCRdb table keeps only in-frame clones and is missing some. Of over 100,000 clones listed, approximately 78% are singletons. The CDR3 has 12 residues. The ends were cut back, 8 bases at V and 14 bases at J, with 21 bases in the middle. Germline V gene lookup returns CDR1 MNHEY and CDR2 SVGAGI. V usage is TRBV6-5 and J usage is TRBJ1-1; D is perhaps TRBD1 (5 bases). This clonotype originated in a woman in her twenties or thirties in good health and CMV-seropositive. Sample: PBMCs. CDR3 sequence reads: CASFGKGVRVFF. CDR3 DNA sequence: TGTGCCAGCTTCGGAAAAGGGGTTCGAGTGTTCTTT.